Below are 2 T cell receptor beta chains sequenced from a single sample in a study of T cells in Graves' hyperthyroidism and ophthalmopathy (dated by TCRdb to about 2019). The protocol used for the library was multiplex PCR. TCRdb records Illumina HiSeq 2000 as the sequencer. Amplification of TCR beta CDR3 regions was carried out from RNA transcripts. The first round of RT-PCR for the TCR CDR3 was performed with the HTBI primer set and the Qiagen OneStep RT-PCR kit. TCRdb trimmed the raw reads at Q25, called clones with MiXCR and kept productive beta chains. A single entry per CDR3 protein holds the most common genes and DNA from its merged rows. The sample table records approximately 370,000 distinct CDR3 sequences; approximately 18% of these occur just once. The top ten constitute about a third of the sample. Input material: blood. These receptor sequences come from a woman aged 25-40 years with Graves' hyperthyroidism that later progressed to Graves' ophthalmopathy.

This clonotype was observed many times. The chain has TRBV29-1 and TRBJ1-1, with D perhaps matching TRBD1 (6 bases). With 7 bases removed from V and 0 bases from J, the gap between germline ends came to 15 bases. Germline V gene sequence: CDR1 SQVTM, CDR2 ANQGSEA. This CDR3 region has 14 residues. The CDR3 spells CSAFSGAMNTEAFF. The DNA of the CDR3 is TGCAGCGCCTTCTCAGGGGCCATGAACACTGAAGCTTTCTTT.

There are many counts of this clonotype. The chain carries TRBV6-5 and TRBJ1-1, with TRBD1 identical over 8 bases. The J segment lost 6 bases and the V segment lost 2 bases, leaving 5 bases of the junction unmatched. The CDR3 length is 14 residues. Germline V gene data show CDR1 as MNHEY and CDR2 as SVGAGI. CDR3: CASSYGQGRPEAFF. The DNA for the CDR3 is TGTGCCAGCAGTTACGGACAGGGCCGTCCTGAAGCTTTCTTT.